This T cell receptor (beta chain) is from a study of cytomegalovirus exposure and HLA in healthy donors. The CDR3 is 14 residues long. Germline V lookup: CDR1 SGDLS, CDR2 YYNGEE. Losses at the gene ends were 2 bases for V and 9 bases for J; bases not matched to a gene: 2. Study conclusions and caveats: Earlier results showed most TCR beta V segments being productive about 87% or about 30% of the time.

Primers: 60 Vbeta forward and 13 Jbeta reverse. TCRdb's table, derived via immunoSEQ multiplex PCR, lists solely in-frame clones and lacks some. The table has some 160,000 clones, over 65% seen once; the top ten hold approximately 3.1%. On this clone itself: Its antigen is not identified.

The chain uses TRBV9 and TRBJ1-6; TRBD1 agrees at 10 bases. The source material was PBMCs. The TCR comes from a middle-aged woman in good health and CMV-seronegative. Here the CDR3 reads CASSVDRGLSPLHF. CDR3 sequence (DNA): TGTGCCAGCAGCGTTGACAGGGGGCTTTCACCCCTCCACTTT.